The entry below gives a single TCR beta chain sequence along with its context. Its antigen is as yet unknown. This sample was taken from a study of beta chain features in type 1 diabetes. Study-wide findings and caveats: Shortening of TCRB CDR3s, moderate but significant, appeared in all four CD4+ subsets of Type 1 diabetes patients.

Expressed TCRB transcripts were sequenced because the entire RNA isolate underwent reverse transcription. Produced via immunoSEQ multiplex PCR; TCRdb's table is partial and in-frame only. Here the sample spans around 130,000 clones, around 9% being singletons. CDR1 and CDR2 (germline): MNHEY, SVGAGI. There are 13 residues in the CDR3. V shed 5 bases and J shed 4 bases, with 12 bases lying between them. Sequencing was carried out using central memory CD4+ T cells from blood. The chain is built from TRBV6-5 and TRBJ2-7; weak D call: TRBD1 (6 bases). The TCR comes from a man younger than 40 with type 1 diabetes. The CDR3 DNA sequence: TGTGCCAGCAGTCCCGGCGACAGGTACGAGCAGTACTTC. Translated: CASSPGDRYEQYF.